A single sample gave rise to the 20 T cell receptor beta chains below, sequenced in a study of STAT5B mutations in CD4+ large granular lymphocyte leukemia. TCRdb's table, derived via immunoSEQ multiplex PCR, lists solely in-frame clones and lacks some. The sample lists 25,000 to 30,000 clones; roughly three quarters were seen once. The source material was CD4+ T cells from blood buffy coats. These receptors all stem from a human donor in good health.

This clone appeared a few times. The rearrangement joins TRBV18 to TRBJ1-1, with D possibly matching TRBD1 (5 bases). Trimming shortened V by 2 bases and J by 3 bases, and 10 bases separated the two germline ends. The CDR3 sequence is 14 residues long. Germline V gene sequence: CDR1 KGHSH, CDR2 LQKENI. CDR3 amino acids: CASSPFQGDTEAFF. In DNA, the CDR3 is TGTGCCAGCTCACCATTCCAGGGAGACACTGAAGCTTTCTTT. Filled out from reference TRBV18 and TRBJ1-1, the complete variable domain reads NAGVMQNPRHLVRRRGQEARLRCSPMKGHSHVYWYRQLPEEGLKFMVYLQKENIIDESGMPKERFSAEFPKEGPSILRIQQVVRGDSAAYFCASSPFQGDTEAFFGQGTRLTVV.

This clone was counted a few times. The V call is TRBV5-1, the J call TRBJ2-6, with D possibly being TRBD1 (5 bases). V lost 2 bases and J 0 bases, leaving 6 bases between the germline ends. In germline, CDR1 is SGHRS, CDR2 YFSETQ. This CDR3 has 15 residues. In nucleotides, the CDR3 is TGCGCCAGCAGCTTAGACAGCTCTGGGGCCAACGTCCTGACTTTC. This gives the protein CASSLDSSGANVLTF.

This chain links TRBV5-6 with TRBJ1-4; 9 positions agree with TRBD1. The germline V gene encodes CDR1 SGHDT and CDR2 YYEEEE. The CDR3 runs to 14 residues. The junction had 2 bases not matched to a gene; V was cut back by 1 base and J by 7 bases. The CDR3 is CASSLTGGGEKLFF. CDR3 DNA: TGTGCCAGCAGCTTGACAGGGGGCGGTGAAAAACTGTTTTTT.

The chain's CDR3 is CASRIEGVMGAFF. In DNA form, the CDR3 reads TGTGCCAGCAGGATTGAAGGTGTCATGGGAGCTTTCTTT. The gene calls are TRBV2 and TRBJ1-1, with D hard to call. Trimming pared 6 bases from V and 10 bases from J, leaving 18 bases between. From germline, CDR1 is SNHLY and CDR2 FYNNEI. This CDR3 spans 13 amino acids.

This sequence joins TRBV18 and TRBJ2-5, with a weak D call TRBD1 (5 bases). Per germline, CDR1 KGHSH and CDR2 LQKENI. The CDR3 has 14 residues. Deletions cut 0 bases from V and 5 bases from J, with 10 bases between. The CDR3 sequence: CASSPPLGRETQYF. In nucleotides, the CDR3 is TGTGCCAGCTCACCACCCCTGGGGCGGGAGACCCAGTACTTC.

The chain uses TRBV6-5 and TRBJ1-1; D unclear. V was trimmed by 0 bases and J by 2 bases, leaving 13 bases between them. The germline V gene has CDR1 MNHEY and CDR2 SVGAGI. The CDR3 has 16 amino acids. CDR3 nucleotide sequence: TGTGCCAGCAGTTACTCGGTTCGGAAGGCCAACACTGAAGCTTTCTTT. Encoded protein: CASSYSVRKANTEAFF.

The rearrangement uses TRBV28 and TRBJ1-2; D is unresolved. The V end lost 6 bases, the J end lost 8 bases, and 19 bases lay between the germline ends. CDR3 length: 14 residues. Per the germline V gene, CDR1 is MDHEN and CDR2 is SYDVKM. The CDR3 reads CASSTPGRTDGYTF. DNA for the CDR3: TGTGCCAGCAGCACTCCGGGCCGCACAGACGGCTACACCTTC.

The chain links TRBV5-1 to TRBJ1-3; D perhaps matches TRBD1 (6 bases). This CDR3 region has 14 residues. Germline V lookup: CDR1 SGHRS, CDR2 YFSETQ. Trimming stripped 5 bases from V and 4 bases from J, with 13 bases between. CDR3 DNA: TGCGCCAGCAGATCACAGGACAGAGGAAACACCATATATTTT. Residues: CASRSQDRGNTIYF.

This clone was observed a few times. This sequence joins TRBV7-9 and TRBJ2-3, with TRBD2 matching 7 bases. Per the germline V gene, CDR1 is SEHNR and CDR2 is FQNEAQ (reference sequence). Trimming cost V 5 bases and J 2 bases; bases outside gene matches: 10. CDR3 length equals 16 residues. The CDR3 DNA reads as TGTGCCAGCAGCCCGCCACCTCGGGGGGTCACAGATACGCAGTATTTT. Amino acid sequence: CASSPPPRGVTDTQYF.

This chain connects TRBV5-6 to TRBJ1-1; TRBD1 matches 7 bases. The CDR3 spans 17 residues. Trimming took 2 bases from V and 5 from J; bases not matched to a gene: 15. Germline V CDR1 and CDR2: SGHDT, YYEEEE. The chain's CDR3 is CASSLRWGRGFNTEAFF. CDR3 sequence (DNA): TGTGCCAGCAGCTTAAGGTGGGGCAGGGGGTTTAATACTGAAGCTTTCTTT.

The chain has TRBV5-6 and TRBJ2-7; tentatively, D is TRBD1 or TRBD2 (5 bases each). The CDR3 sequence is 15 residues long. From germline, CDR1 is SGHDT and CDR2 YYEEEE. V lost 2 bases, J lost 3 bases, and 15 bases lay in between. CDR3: CASSFLAGSFYEQYV. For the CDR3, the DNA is TGTGCCAGCAGCTTTTTGGCAGGGAGCTTCTACGAGCAGTACGTC.

CDR3 in DNA: TGTGCCAGCAGCGGACCTAGCGGGGGGTCGTCCTACGAGCAGTACTTC. Translation gives CASSGPSGGSSYEQYF. The chain has TRBV4-2 and TRBJ2-7, with 11 bases that match TRBD2. Germline CDR1 reads LGHNA; CDR2 reads YNFKEQ. The CDR3 has 16 residues. Unmatched junction bases numbered 7, after V lost 5 bases and J lost 1 base.

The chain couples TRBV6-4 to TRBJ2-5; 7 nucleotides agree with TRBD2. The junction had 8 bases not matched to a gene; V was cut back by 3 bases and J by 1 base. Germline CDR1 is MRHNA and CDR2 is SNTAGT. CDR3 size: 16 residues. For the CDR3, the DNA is TGTGCCAGCAGTGAGAGGAGCGGGGAACCCCAAGAGACCCAGTACTTC. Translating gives CASSERSGEPQETQYF.

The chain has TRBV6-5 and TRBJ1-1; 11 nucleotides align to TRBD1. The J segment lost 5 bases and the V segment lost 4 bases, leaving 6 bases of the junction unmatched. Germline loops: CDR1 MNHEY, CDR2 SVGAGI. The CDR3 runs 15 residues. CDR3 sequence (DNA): TGTGCCAGCAGTTCTAGGACAGGGGGCTTTACTGAAGCTTTCTTT. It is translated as CASSSRTGGFTEAFF.

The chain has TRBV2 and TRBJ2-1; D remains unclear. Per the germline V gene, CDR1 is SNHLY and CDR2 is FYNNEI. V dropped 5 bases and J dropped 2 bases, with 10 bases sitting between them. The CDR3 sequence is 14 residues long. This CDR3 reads CASSRVGPYNEQFF. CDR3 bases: TGTGCCAGCAGTCGTGTGGGTCCCTACAATGAGCAGTTCTTC.

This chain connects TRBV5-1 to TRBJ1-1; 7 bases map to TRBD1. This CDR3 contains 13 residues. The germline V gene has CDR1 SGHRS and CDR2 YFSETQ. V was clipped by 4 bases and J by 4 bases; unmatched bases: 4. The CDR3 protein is CASSPRQGTEAFF. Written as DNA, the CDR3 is TGCGCCAGCAGCCCAAGACAGGGCACTGAAGCTTTCTTT.

The CDR3 region is CAISLGIQETQYF. As DNA, the CDR3 is TGTGCCATCAGTTTAGGGATTCAAGAGACCCAGTACTTC. The chain employs TRBV10-3 and TRBJ2-5, with D hard to call. The CDR3 is made up of 13 amino acids. The V gene's germline CDR1 is ENHRY and CDR2 SYGVKD. Deletions cut 5 bases from V and 2 bases from J, with 9 bases between.

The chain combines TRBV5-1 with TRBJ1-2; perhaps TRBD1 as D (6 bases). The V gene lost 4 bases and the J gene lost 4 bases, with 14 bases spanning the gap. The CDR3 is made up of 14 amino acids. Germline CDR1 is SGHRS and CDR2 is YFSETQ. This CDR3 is CASSDLGGGYGYTF. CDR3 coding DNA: TGCGCCAGCAGCGACCTAGGGGGGGGCTATGGCTACACCTTC.

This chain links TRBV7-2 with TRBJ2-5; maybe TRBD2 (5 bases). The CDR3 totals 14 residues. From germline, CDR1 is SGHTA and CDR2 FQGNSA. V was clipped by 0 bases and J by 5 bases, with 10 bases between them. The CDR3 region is CASSLAGVMETQYF. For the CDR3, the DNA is TGTGCCAGCAGCTTAGCGGGAGTTATGGAGACCCAGTACTTC.

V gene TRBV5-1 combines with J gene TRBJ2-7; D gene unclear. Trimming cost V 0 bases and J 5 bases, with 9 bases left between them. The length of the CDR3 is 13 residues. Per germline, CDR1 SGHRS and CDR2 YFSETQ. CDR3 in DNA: TGCGCCAGCAGCTTGGAGAGTTTTCACGAGCAGTACTTC. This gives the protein CASSLESFHEQYF.